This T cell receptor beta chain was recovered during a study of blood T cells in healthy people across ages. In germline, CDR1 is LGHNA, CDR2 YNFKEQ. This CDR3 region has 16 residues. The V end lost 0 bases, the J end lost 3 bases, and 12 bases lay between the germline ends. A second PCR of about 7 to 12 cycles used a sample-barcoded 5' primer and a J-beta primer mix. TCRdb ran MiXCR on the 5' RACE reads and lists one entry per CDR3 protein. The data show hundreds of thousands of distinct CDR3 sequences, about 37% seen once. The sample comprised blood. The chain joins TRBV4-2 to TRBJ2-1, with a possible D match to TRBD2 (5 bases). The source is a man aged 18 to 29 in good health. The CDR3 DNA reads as TGTGCCAGCAGCCAAGATCGGCCTAGCTACTACAATGAGCAGTTCTTC. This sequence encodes CASSQDRPSYYNEQFF.